This TCR beta chain was captured by sequencing in a study of blood T cell repertoires in COVID-19. The overall study: Some COVID-19 samples were acute and others convalescent; all came from the United States, Italy and Spain.

Per the original methods: Nucleated cell counts were estimated from reference gene primer amplification. Libraries were prepared by immunoSEQ multiplex PCR; TCRdb keeps only in-frame clonotypes and omits some of them. V, J and clone size are those of that table, while D and trimming were read from the DNA. The table has roughly 360,000 clones, more than 75% seen once. The germline gives CDR1 SGDLS, CDR2 YYNGEE. This CDR3 comprises 15 residues. Trimming cost V 4 bases and J 3 bases; bases outside gene matches: 6. The rearrangement uses TRBV9 and TRBJ2-1, with 8 bases aligning to TRBD2. Material: PBMCs or T cells enriched from blood (not recorded which). The receptor's source is a woman aged 25 to 39 with acute COVID-19. The CDR3 loop is CASSQRGTLYNEQFF. The CDR3 DNA reads as TGTGCCAGCAGCCAGCGGGGGACTCTCTACAATGAGCAGTTCTTC.